Presented here are 32 T cell receptor beta chains from one specimen sequenced in a study of cytomegalovirus exposure and HLA in healthy donors. PCR amplification relied on 60 Vbeta primers (plus 13 Jbeta primers). Method: immunoSEQ multiplex PCR; TCRdb's copy keeps in-frame clones and lacks some. The table includes about 160,000 clones, roughly 80% detected once. The sequenced sample was PBMCs. The source is a woman aged 25 to 45 in good health and CMV-seropositive.

The J gene is TRBJ2-5, the V gene TRBV6-1, with 8 bases identical to TRBD1. The CDR3 runs to 13 residues. V lost 9 bases to trimming and J lost 6 bases; unmatched junction nucleotides: 9. The germline CDR1 and CDR2 sequences are MNHNS and SASEGT. This CDR3 reads CASQDTGGKTQYF. CDR3 DNA sequence: TGTGCCAGTCAAGACACAGGGGGAAAGACCCAGTACTTC.

This chain uses TRBV7-2 with TRBJ2-5, with a weak D call TRBD2 (6 bases). Germline V gene lookup returns CDR1 SGHTA and CDR2 FQGNSA. The CDR3 extends over 14 amino acids. Trimming took off 5 bases at V and 5 bases at J, with 15 bases between the two ends. The CDR3 here is CASSAGPAGETQYF. DNA for the CDR3: TGTGCCAGCAGCGCGGGACCGGCGGGGGAGACCCAGTACTTC. The full variable domain, completed using reference TRBV7-2 and TRBJ2-5, is GAGVSQSPSNKVTEKGKDVELRCDPISGHTALYWYRQSLGQGLEFLIYFQGNSAPDKSGLPSDRFSAERTGGSVSTLTIQRTQQEDSAVYLCASSAGPAGETQYFGPGTRLLVL.

The chain combines TRBV29-1 with TRBJ1-1; 7 nucleotides line up with TRBD1. This CDR3 comprises 13 residues. Germline V gene data show CDR1 as SQVTM and CDR2 as ANQGSEA. With V trimmed by 7 bases and J by 5 bases, 10 bases remained unmatched. The CDR3 DNA sequence: TGCAGCGCCCTAGGGGGCCGCGGGACTGAAGCTTTCTTT. Translating gives CSALGGRGTEAFF.

The V and J genes are TRBV7-8 and TRBJ1-2, with 8 bases matching TRBD1. CDR3 size: 15 residues. V shed 1 base, J shed 3 bases, and the junction held 4 bases outside the gene matches. Per the germline V gene, CDR1 is SGHVS and CDR2 is FQNEAQ. CDR3 nucleotides: TGTGCCAGCAGCTTAGTGGCAGGGGGCGACTATGGCTACACCTTC. This sequence encodes CASSLVAGGDYGYTF.

This rearrangement joins TRBV9 to TRBJ1-2; TRBD1 matches at 8 bases. Germline lookup yields CDR1 SGDLS and CDR2 YYNGEE. The CDR3 loop spans 14 amino acids. The V segment lost 2 bases and the J segment 2 bases; nucleotides outside the gene matches: 2. The CDR3 spells CASSVGQGNYGYTF. The CDR3 DNA follows: TGTGCCAGCAGCGTCGGACAGGGAAACTATGGCTACACCTTC.

The rearrangement uses TRBV18 and TRBJ2-7, with no clear D. The CDR3 loop spans 15 amino acids. Trimming shortened V by 2 bases and J by 2 bases, and 13 bases separated the two germline ends. Germline-derived CDR1 and CDR2 are KGHSH and LQKENI. The CDR3: CASSPGTHLAYEQYF. CDR3 bases: TGTGCCAGCTCACCAGGCACACACCTGGCCTACGAGCAGTACTTC.

V usage is TRBV7-2 and J usage is TRBJ2-3; the D is unclear. The V gene lost 2 bases and the J gene lost 6 bases, with 9 bases spanning the gap. Germline V gene data show CDR1 as SGHTA and CDR2 as FQGNSA. The CDR3 has 13 amino acids. The CDR3 DNA follows: TGTGCCAGCAGCTTAAACTTGCTTGATACGCAGTATTTT. Amino acid sequence: CASSLNLLDTQYF. Full variable domain (missing parts from reference TRBV7-2 and TRBJ2-3): GAGVSQSPSNKVTEKGKDVELRCDPISGHTALYWYRQSLGQGLEFLIYFQGNSAPDKSGLPSDRFSAERTGGSVSTLTIQRTQQEDSAVYLCASSLNLLDTQYFGPGTRLTVL.

The chain carries TRBV10-3 and TRBJ2-3, with D possibly matching TRBD1 (5 bases). V was cut by 7 bases and J by 3 bases, with 11 bases left in between. The CDR3 sequence is 13 residues long. Germline CDR1 is ENHRY and CDR2 is SYGVKD. The CDR3 region is CAIKGRATDTQYF. For the CDR3, the DNA is TGTGCCATCAAAGGCAGGGCTACAGATACGCAGTATTTT.

This chain links TRBV4-1 with TRBJ1-2; 8 bases match TRBD1. The CDR3 contains 15 residues. V lost 6 bases to trimming and J lost 0 bases; unmatched junction nucleotides: 6. Germline V gives CDR1 MGHRA, CDR2 YSYEKL. In nucleotides, the CDR3 is TGCGCCAGCAGAAGGGGACAGGTTGCTAACTATGGCTACACCTTC. Amino acids: CASRRGQVANYGYTF.

V is TRBV9 and J is TRBJ2-2; 10 bases map to TRBD1. Germline loops: CDR1 SGDLS, CDR2 YYNGEE. The CDR3 runs 16 residues. After removal of 4 bases from V and 5 bases from J, the junction contained 8 bases not matched to a gene. CDR3 nucleotide sequence: TGTGCCAGCAGCCCCACCGGGACAGGGGTGACCGGGGAGCTGTTTTTT. Its translation is CASSPTGTGVTGELFF.

The chain couples TRBV4-3 to TRBJ2-7; 8 bases agree with TRBD1. With 1 base clipped from V and 5 bases from J, the junction kept 22 bases outside the gene matches. The CDR3 consists of 20 residues. Germline V gene lookup returns CDR1 LGHNA and CDR2 YSLEER. CDR3 sequence (DNA): TGCGCCAGCAGCCAAGTAATTGGCCCCTTAAGGACAGGGTTATCCGACGAGCAGTACTTC. Encoded protein: CASSQVIGPLRTGLSDEQYF.

The chain is built from TRBV6-6 and TRBJ2-4; TRBD2 aligns across 9 bases. V shed 5 bases, J shed 1 base, and the junction held 6 bases outside the gene matches. The CDR3 runs to 16 residues. Germline lookup yields CDR1 MNHNY and CDR2 SVGAGI (reference sequence). The CDR3 DNA sequence: TGTGCCAGCAGTCACGGACTAGCGAAGGCCAAAAACATTCAGTACTTC. This codes for CASSHGLAKAKNIQYF.

The chain employs TRBV7-2 and TRBJ1-5, with TRBD1 identical over 7 bases. Per germline, CDR1 SGHTA and CDR2 FQGNSA. The CDR3 is 15 residues long. After removal of 1 base from V and 3 bases from J, the junction contained 3 bases not matched to a gene. CDR3 residues: CASSLGTGDNQPQHF. In DNA form, the CDR3 reads TGTGCCAGCAGCTTAGGTACAGGGGACAATCAGCCCCAGCATTTT.

This clone was observed a single time. The chain couples TRBV2 to TRBJ1-2; no clear D. Trimming pared 5 bases from V and 3 bases from J, leaving 10 bases between. Germline V CDR1 and CDR2: SNHLY, FYNNEI. The CDR3 runs to 13 residues. The DNA of the CDR3 is TGTGCCAGCAGTAACTCGGGGTACTATGGCTACACCTTC. Amino acid sequence: CASSNSGYYGYTF.

The chain combines TRBV5-6 with TRBJ2-1; TRBD2 aligns across 7 bases. J lost 5 bases, V lost 0 bases, and 5 bases had no gene match. The CDR3 spans 15 residues. Germline loops: CDR1 SGHDT, CDR2 YYEEEE. CDR3 residues: CASSLGWGGNNEQFF. In DNA form, the CDR3 reads TGTGCCAGCAGCTTGGGGTGGGGGGGGAACAATGAGCAGTTCTTC.

DNA for the CDR3: TGTGCCAGCAGCTTACAGCCTCCGGGACAGCTCCACGAGCAGTACTTC. Encoded protein: CASSLQPPGQLHEQYF. This chain links TRBV7-9 with TRBJ2-7; 7 bases fit TRBD1. In germline, CDR1 is SEHNR, CDR2 FQNEAQ (reference sequence). The V gene end was trimmed by 2 bases and the J gene end by 5 bases; junction bases not matched to a gene: 12. The CDR3 consists of 16 residues.

This chain links TRBV5-1 with TRBJ1-1, with 9 bases identical to TRBD1. Germline lookup yields CDR1 SGHRS and CDR2 YFSETQ. This CDR3 region has 15 residues. The trim removed 4 bases at V and 4 bases at J, leaving 8 bases unmatched. For the CDR3, the DNA is TGCGCCAGCAGCGTACAGGGGGCGCGGGGCACTGAAGCTTTCTTT. Residues: CASSVQGARGTEAFF.

Written as DNA, the CDR3 is TGTGCCAGCAGTTACGGGACAGAATATGGCTACACCTTC. This translates into CASSYGTEYGYTF. This chain connects TRBV28 to TRBJ1-2; 7 positions agree with TRBD1. CDR1 MDHEN and CDR2 SYDVKM come from the germline V gene. The V segment lost 4 bases and the J segment 5 bases; nucleotides outside the gene matches: 4. This CDR3 spans 13 amino acids.

The rearrangement uses TRBV7-3 and TRBJ1-2; D uncertain. The CDR3 has 17 residues. Trimming stripped 0 bases from V and 8 bases from J, with 22 bases between. Looked up from germline, CDR1 is SGHTA and CDR2 is FQGTGA. CDR3 DNA: TGTGCCAGCAGCTTAACCGGCCCTGGCGACGCGGGTATAGGCTACACCTTC. This translates into CASSLTGPGDAGIGYTF.

This chain joins TRBV20-1 and TRBJ2-7; D may be TRBD1 (5 bases). This CDR3 is 11 amino acids long. Trimming left V 7 bases short and J 3 bases short, with 10 bases between. The V gene's germline CDR1 is DFQATT and CDR2 SNEGSKA (reference sequence). The CDR3, as DNA: TGCAGTGTACACAGGAGCTACGAGCAGTACTTC. This codes for CSVHRSYEQYF.

The rearrangement uses TRBV28 and TRBJ1-1; 9 bases are a match to TRBD1. The J segment lost 8 bases and the V segment lost 5 bases, leaving 12 bases of the junction unmatched. The CDR3 is made up of 15 amino acids. CDR1 is MDHEN, CDR2 SYDVKM, per germline. The DNA of the CDR3 is TGTGCCAGCAGTCCCGATGGACAGGGGCGAGCGGAAGCTTTCTTT. This translates into CASSPDGQGRAEAFF.

The chain joins TRBV5-4 to TRBJ2-2, with D possibly being TRBD1 (6 bases). Germline V gene data show CDR1 as SGHNT and CDR2 as YYREEE (reference sequence). The length of the CDR3 is 14 residues. V lost 2 bases to trimming and J lost 5 bases, with 10 bases between them. This CDR3 is CASSFRGGTGELFF. In nucleotides, the CDR3 is TGTGCCAGCAGCTTCAGGGGTGGGACCGGGGAGCTGTTTTTT. Filled out from reference TRBV5-4 and TRBJ2-2, the complete variable domain reads ETGVTQSPTHLIKTRGQQVTLRCSSQSGHNTVSWYQQALGQGPQFIFQYYREEENGRGNFPPRFSGLQFPNYSSELNVNALELDDSALYLCASSFRGGTGELFFGEGSRLTVL.

This chain uses TRBV5-5 with TRBJ1-5; 9 bases match TRBD1. J was trimmed by 4 bases and V by 8 bases; bases with no gene match: 7. This CDR3 comprises 14 residues. Germline CDR1 reads SGHKS; CDR2 reads YYEKEE (reference sequence). CDR3 residues: CASQNRGPNQPQHF. CDR3 sequence (DNA): TGTGCCAGTCAAAACAGGGGGCCTAATCAGCCCCAGCATTTT.

This clone was observed a few times. The junction differs from germline at one of its ends, possibly a read error. The CDR3 reads CASSLDQYSEQFF. The CDR3, as DNA: TGTGCCAGCAGCTTGGATCAGTACAGTGAGCAGTTCTTC. The chain recombines TRBV5-4 with TRBJ2-1, with D unresolved. This CDR3 region has 13 residues. Germline V gene data show CDR1 as SGHNT and CDR2 as YYREEE (reference sequence).

The count of this clone is one. The chain joins TRBV7-9 to TRBJ2-1; tentatively, D is TRBD1 (5 bases). The germline V and J ends were trimmed by 6 bases and 7 bases, with 19 bases remaining between them. CDR3 size: 15 residues. From germline, CDR1 is SEHNR and CDR2 FQNEAQ (reference sequence). CDR3 coding DNA: TGTGCCAGCAGGCCTCCTCTCAGGGTGGGGAATGAGCAGTTCTTC. Its protein is CASRPPLRVGNEQFF.

J is TRBJ2-3 and V is TRBV7-8, with D possibly TRBD2 on 5 matching bases. Germline V gene lookup returns CDR1 SGHVS and CDR2 FQNEAQ. V lost 2 bases to trimming and J lost 2 bases, with 8 bases between them. This CDR3 spans 14 amino acids. The CDR3 coding sequence is TGTGCCAGCAGCTTATTCGGGGACACAGATACGCAGTATTTT. This gives the protein CASSLFGDTDTQYF.

The J gene is TRBJ1-1, the V gene TRBV18; 10 bases line up with TRBD1. The CDR3 sequence is 16 residues long. J gave up 3 bases and V 0 bases, and 4 bases lay outside the gene matches. Germline V CDR1 and CDR2: KGHSH, LQKENI. The CDR3 DNA reads as TGTGCCAGCTCACCACCCGGACAGGGGGAGCACACTGAAGCTTTCTTT. Protein: CASSPPGQGEHTEAFF.

The chain employs TRBV7-2 and TRBJ1-2; 7 nucleotides align to TRBD1. The length of the CDR3 is 16 residues. The trim removed 3 bases at V and 5 bases at J, leaving 12 bases unmatched. The germline gives CDR1 SGHTA, CDR2 FQGNSA. The CDR3 DNA is TGTGCCAGCAGCTTCGACAGGGCCCCCAAGGGATATGGCTACACCTTC. Residues: CASSFDRAPKGYGYTF.

The chain carries TRBV5-5 and TRBJ2-7, with D tentatively TRBD2 (8 bases). The CDR3 has 12 amino acids. CDR1 and CDR2 from the germline V gene are SGHKS and YYEKEE (reference sequence). CDR3 sequence reads: CASSQIAGQIQV. The CDR3 DNA reads as TGTGCCAGCAGCCAGATAGCGGGACAGATCCAGGTC.

The chain carries TRBV7-6 and TRBJ2-5; D is unclear. Germline CDR1 SGHVS, CDR2 FNYEAQ. V lost 1 base and J lost 4, with 16 bases in between. The CDR3 runs 16 residues. For the CDR3, the DNA is TGTGCCAGCAGCTTAGATAACGGAAACCCGGGAGAGACCCAGTACTTC. Its translation is CASSLDNGNPGETQYF.

V is TRBV5-6 and J is TRBJ2-6; D unclear. The CDR3 length is 14 residues. V was clipped by 5 bases and J by 3 bases, with 9 bases between them. CDR1 and CDR2 (germline): SGHDT, YYEEEE. The CDR3, as DNA: TGTGCCAGCAGGGCTCGAGGTGGGGCCAACGTCCTGACTTTC. Translation gives CASRARGGANVLTF.

The chain employs TRBV29-1 and TRBJ2-1; D is unclear. In germline, CDR1 is SQVTM, CDR2 ANQGSEA. This CDR3 is 12 amino acids long. Trimming pared 0 bases from V and 12 bases from J, leaving 12 bases between. CDR3 amino acids: CSVEDRGFGQFF. The CDR3 bases are TGCAGCGTTGAAGATCGAGGATTTGGGCAGTTCTTC.